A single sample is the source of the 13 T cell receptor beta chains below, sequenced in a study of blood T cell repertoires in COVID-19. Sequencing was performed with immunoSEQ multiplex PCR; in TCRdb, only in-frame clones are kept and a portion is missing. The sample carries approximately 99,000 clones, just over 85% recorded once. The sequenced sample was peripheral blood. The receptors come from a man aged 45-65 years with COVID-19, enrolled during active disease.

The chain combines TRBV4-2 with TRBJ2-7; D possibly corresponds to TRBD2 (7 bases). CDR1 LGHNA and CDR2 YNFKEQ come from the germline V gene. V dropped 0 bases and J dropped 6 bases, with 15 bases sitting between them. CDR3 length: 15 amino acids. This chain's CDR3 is CASSQDPRGAVEQYF. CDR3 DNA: TGTGCCAGCAGCCAAGATCCTCGGGGGGCCGTCGAGCAGTACTTC.

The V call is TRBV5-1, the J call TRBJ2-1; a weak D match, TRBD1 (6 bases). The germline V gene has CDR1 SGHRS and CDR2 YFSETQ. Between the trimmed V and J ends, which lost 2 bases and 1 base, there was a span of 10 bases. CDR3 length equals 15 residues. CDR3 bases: TGCGCCAGCAGCTTACAGGGATCTTCCTACAATGAGCAGTTCTTC. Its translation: CASSLQGSSYNEQFF.

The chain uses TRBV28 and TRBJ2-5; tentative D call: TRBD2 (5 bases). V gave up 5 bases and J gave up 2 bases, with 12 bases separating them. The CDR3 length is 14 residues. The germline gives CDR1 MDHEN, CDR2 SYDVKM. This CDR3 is CASSINRGQETQYF. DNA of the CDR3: TGTGCCAGCAGTATCAACCGAGGGCAAGAGACCCAGTACTTC. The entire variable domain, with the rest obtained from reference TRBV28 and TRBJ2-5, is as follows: DVKVTQSSRYLVKRTGEKVFLECVQDMDHENMFWYRQDPGLGLRLIYFSYDVKMKEKGDIPEGYSVSREKKERFSLILESASTNQTSMYLCASSINRGQETQYFGPGTRLLVL.

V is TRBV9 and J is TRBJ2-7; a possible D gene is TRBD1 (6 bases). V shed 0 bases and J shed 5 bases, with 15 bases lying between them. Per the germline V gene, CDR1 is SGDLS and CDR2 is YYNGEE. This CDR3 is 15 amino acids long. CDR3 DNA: TGTGCCAGCAGCGTAGCTCTCGCAGGGGTCCACGAGCAGTACTTC. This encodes CASSVALAGVHEQYF. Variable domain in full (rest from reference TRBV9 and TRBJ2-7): DSGVTQTPKHLITATGQRVTLRCSPRSGDLSVYWYQQSLDQGLQFLIQYYNGEERAKGNILERFSAQQFPDLHSELNLSSLELGDSALYFCASSVALAGVHEQYFGPGTRLTVT.

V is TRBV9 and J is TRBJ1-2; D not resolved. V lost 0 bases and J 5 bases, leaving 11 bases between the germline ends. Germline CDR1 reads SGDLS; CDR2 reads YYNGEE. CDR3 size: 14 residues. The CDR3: CASSVGSGLYGYTF. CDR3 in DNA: TGTGCCAGCAGCGTAGGATCGGGTTTGTATGGCTACACCTTC.

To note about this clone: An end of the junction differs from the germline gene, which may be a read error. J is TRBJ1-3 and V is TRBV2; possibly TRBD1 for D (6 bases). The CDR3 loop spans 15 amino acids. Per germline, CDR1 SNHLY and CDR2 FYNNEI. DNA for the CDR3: TGTGCCAGCAGGGAAGGACAGAAGTTTGGAAACACCATATATTTT. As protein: CASREGQKFGNTIYF.

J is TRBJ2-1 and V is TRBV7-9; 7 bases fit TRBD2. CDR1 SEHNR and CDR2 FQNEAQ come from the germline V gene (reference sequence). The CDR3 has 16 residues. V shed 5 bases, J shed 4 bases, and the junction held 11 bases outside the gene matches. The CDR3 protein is CASSAGEGLFYNEQFF. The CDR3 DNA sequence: TGTGCCAGCAGCGCCGGAGAGGGACTATTTTACAATGAGCAGTTCTTC.

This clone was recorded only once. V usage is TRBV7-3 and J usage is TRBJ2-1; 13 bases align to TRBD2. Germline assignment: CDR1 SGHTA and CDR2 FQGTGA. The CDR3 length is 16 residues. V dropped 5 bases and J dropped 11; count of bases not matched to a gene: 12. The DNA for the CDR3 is TGTGCCAGCAGCCCAACTCCGGGACTAGCGGGACCTAAGCAGTTCTTC. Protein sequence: CASSPTPGLAGPKQFF.

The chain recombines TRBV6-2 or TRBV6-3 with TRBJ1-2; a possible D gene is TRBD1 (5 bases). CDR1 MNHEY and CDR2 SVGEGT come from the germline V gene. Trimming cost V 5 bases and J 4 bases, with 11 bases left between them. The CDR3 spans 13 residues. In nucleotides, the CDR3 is TGTGCCAGCAGTGTCAGGGAACTCTATGGCTACACCTTC. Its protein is CASSVRELYGYTF.

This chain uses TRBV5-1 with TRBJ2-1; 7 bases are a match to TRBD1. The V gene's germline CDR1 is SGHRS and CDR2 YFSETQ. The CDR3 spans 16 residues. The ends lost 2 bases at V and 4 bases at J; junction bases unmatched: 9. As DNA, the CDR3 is TGCGCCAGCAGCTTTTGGGCCCGGGACAGATACAATGAGCAGTTCTTC. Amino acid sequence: CASSFWARDRYNEQFF.

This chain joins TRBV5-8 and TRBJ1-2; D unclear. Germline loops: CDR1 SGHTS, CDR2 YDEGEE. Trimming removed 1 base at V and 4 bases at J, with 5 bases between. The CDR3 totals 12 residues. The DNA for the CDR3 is TGTGCCAGCAGCTTGAACAGCTATGGCTACACCTTC. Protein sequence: CASSLNSYGYTF.

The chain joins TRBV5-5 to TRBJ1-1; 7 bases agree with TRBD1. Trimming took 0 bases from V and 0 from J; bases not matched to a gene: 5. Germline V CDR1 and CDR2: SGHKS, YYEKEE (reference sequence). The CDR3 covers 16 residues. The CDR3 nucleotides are TGTGCCAGCAGCTTGGGGCAGGGGGATGTGAACACTGAAGCTTTCTTT. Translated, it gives CASSLGQGDVNTEAFF. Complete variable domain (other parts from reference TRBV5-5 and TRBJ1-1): DAGVTQSPTHLIKTRGQQVTLRCSPISGHKSVSWYQQVLGQGPQFIFQYYEKEERGRGNFPDRFSARQFPNYSSELNVNALLLGDSALYLCASSLGQGDVNTEAFFGQGTRLTVV.

CDR3 sequence: CASSPEGASTDTQYF. The CDR3 DNA reads as TGCGCCAGCAGCCCGGAGGGGGCTAGCACAGATACGCAGTATTTT. The chain is built from TRBV4-3 and TRBJ2-3; perhaps TRBD1 as D (7 bases). Trimming removed 4 bases at V and 0 bases at J, with 11 bases between. The CDR3 runs to 15 residues. The V gene's germline CDR1 is LGHNA and CDR2 YSLEER.